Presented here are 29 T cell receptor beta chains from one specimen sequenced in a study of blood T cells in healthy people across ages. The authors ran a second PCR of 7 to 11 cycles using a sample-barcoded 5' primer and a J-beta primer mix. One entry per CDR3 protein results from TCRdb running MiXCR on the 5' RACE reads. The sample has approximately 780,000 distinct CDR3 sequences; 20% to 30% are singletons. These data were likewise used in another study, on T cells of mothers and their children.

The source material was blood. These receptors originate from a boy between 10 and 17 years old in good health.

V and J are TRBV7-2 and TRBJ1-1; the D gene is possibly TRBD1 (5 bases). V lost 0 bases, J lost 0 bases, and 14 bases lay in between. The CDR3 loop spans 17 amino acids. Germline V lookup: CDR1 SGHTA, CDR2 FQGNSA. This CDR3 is CASSLAYGGTVNTEAFF. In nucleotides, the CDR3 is TGTGCCAGCAGCTTAGCGTATGGCGGGACCGTGAACACTGAAGCTTTCTTT.

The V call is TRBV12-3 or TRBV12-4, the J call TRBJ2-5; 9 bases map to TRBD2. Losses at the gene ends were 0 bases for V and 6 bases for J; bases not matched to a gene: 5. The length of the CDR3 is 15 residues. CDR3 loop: CASSLAGSGGKTQYF. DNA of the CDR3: TGTGCCAGCAGTTTAGCCGGCAGCGGGGGGAAGACCCAGTACTTC.

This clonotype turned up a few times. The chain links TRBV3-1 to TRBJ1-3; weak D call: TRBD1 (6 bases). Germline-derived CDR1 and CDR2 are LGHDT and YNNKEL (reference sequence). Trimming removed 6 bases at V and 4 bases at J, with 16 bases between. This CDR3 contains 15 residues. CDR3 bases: TGTGCCAGCAGTCAAAGGACCGACAGGGGAAACACCATATATTTT. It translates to CASSQRTDRGNTIYF.

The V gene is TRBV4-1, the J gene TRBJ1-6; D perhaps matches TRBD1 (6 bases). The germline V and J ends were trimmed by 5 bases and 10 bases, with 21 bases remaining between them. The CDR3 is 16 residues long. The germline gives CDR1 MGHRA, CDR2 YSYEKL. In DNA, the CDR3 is TGCGCCAGCAGCGACCGGGACACAATAGCGGTATCACCCCTCCACTTT. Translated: CASSDRDTIAVSPLHF.

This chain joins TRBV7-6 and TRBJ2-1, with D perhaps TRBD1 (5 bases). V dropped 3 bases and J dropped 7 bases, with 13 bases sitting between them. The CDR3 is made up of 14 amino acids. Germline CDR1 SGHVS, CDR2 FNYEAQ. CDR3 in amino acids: CASSFPGPRNEQFF. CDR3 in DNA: TGTGCCAGCAGCTTTCCAGGGCCGAGGAATGAGCAGTTCTTC.

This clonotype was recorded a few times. CDR3 sequence: CASRMGGGPTDTQYF. The CDR3 DNA sequence: TGTGCCAGCAGGATGGGGGGGGGCCCCACAGATACGCAGTATTTT. V and J are TRBV27 and TRBJ2-3, with D possibly being TRBD2 (7 bases). Per germline, CDR1 MNHEY and CDR2 SMNVEV (reference sequence). V lost 6 bases, J lost 2 bases, and 15 bases lay in between. The CDR3 contains 15 residues.

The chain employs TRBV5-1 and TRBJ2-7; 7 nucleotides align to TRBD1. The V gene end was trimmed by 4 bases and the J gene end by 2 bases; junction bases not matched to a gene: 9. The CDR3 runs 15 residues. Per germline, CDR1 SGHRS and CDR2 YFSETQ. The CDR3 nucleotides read TGCGCCAGCAGCCCTACCGGGACAGAGACCTACGAGCAGTACTTC. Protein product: CASSPTGTETYEQYF.

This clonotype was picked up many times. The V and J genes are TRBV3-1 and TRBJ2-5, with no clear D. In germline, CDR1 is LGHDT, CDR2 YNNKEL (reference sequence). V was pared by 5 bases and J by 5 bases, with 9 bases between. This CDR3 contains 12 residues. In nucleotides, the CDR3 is TGTGCCAGCAGCAATAATGGGGAGACCCAGTACTTC. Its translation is CASSNNGETQYF.

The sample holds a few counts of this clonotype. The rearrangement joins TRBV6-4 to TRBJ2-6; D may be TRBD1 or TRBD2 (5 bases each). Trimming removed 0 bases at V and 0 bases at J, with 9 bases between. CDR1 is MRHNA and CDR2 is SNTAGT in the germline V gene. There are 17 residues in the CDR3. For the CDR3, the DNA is TGTGCCAGCAGTGACTCGGGGGTTAGCTCTGGGGCCAACGTCCTGACTTTC. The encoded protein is CASSDSGVSSGANVLTF.

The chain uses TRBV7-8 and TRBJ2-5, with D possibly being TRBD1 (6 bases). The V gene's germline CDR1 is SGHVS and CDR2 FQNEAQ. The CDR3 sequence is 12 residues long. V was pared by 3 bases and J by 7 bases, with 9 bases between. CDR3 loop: CASSLGAGTQYF. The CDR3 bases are TGTGCCAGCAGCTTGGGGGCCGGGACCCAGTACTTC.

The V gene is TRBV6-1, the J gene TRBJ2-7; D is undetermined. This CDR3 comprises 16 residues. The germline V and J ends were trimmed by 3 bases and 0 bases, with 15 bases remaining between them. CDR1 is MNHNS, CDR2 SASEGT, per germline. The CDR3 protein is CASSETYSASSYEQYF. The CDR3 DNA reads TGTGCCAGCAGTGAGACTTACAGTGCCAGCTCCTACGAGCAGTACTTC.

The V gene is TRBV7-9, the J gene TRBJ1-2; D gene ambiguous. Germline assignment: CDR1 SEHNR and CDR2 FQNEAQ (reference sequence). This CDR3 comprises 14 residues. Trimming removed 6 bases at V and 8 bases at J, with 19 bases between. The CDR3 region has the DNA TGTGCCAGCAGACCGCCGGGATTTGGAGGAGGCTACACCTTC. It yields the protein CASRPPGFGGGYTF.

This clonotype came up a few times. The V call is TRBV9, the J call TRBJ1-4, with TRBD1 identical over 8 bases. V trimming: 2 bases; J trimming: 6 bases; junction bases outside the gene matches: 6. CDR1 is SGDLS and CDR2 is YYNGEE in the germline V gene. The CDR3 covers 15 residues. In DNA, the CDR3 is TGTGCCAGCAGCGTCACGACAGGGGTGGATGAAAAACTGTTTTTT. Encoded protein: CASSVTTGVDEKLFF. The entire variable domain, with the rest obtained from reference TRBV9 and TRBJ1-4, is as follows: DSGVTQTPKHLITATGQRVTLRCSPRSGDLSVYWYQQSLDQGLQFLIQYYNGEERAKGNILERFSAQQFPDLHSELNLSSLELGDSALYFCASSVTTGVDEKLFFGSGTQLSVL.

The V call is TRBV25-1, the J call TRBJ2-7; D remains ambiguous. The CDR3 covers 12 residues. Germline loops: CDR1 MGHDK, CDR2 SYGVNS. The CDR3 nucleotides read TGTGGGAAGCGTAGGGAAACCCACGAGCAGTACTTC. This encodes CGKRRETHEQYF.

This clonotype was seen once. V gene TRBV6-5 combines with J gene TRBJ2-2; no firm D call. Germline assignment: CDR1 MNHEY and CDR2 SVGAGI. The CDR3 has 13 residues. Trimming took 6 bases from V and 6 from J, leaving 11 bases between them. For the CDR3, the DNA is TGTGCCAGCAGGGGAAACCCAGCCGGGGAGCTGTTTTTT. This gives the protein CASRGNPAGELFF.

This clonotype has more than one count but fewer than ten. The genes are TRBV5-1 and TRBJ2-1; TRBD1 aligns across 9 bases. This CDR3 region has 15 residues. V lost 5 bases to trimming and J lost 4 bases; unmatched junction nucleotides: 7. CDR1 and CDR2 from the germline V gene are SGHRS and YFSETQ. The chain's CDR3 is CASREGQGEYNEQFF. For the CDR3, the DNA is TGCGCCAGCAGAGAGGGACAGGGTGAATACAATGAGCAGTTCTTC.

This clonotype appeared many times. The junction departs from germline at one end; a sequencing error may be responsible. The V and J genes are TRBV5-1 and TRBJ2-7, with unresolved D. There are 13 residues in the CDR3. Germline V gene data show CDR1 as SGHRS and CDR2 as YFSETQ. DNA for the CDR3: TGTGCCAGCAGCTTAGGGCGGTCCTACGAGCAGTACTTC. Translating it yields CASSLGRSYEQYF.

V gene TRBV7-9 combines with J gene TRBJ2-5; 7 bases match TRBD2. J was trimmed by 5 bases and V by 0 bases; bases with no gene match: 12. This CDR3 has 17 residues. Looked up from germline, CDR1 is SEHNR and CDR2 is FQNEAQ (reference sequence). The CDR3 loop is CASSLARPGGAGETQYF. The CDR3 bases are TGTGCCAGCAGCTTAGCCCGGCCGGGGGGTGCCGGGGAGACCCAGTACTTC.

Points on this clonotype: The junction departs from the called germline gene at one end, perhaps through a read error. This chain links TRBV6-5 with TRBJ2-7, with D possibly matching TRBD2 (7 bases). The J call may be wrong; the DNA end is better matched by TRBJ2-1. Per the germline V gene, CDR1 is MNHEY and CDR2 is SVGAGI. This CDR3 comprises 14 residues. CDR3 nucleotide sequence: TGTGCCACCAGTACCGGGGGGCACTACAATGAGCAGTTCTTC. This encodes CATSTGGHYNEQFF.

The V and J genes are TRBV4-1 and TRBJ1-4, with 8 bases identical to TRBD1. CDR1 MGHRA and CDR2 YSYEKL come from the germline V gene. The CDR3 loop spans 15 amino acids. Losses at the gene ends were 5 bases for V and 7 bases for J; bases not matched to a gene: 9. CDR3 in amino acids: CASSKAGTGAEKLFF. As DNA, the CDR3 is TGCGCCAGCAGCAAAGCCGGGACAGGCGCTGAAAAACTGTTTTTT.

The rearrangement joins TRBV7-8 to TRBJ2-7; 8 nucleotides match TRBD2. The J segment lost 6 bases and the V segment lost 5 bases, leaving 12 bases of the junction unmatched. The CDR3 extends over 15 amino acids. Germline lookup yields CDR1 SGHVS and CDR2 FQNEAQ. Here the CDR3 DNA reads TGTGCCAGCAGCCCCACGGCGGGGGGAAAGTCCGAGCAGTACTTC. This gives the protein CASSPTAGGKSEQYF. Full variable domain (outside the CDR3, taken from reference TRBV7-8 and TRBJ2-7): GAGVSQSPRYKVAKRGQDVALRCDPISGHVSLFWYQQALGQGPEFLTYFQNEAQLDKSGLPSDRFFAERPEGSVSTLKIQRTQQEDSAVYLCASSPTAGGKSEQYFGPGTRLTVT.

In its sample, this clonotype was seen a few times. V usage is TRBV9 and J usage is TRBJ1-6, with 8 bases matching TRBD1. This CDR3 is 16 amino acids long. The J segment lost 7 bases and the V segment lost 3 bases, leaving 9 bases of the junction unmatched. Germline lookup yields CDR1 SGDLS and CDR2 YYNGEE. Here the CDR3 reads CASSETGTGGNSPLHF. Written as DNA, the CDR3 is TGTGCCAGCAGCGAGACCGGGACAGGTGGAAATTCACCCCTCCACTTT.

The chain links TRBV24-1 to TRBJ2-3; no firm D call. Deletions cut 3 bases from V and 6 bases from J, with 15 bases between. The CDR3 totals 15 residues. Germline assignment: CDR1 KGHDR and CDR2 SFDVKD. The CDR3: CATSDPQSSWDTQYF. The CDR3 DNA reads TGTGCCACCAGTGATCCCCAAAGCTCGTGGGATACGCAGTATTTT.

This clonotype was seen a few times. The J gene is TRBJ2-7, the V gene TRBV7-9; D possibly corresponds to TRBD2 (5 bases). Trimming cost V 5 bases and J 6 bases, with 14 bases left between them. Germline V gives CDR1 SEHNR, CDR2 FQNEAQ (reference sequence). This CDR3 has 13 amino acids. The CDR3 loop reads CASSPLEGSEQYF. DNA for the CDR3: TGTGCCAGCAGCCCCCTGGAAGGGAGCGAGCAGTACTTC.

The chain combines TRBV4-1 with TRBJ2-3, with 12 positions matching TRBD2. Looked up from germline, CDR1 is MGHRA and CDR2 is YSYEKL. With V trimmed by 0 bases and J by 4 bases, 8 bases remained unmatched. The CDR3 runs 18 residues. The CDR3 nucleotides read TGCGCCAGCAGCCAAGATCCGCCTAGCGGGGGGGCCGCAGATACGCAGTATTTT. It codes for CASSQDPPSGGAADTQYF.

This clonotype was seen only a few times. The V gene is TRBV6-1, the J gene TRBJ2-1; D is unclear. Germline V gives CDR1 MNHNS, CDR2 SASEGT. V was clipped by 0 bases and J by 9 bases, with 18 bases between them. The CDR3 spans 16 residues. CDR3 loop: CASSEARNSEYGEQFF. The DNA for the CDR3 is TGTGCCAGCAGTGAAGCGCGAAACTCCGAGTACGGTGAGCAGTTCTTC.

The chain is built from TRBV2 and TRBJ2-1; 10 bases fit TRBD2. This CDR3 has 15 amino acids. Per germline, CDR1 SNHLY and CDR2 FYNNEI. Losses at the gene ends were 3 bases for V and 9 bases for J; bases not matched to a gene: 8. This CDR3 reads CASSERAGGRGEQFF. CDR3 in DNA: TGTGCCAGCAGTGAGCGAGCGGGGGGGCGTGGTGAGCAGTTCTTC.

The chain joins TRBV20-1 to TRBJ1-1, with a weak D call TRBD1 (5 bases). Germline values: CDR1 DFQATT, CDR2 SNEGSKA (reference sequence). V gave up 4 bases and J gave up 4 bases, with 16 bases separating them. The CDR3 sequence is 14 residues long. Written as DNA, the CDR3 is TGCAGTGCTAACATCGACAGCAAACGCACTGAAGCTTTCTTT. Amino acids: CSANIDSKRTEAFF.

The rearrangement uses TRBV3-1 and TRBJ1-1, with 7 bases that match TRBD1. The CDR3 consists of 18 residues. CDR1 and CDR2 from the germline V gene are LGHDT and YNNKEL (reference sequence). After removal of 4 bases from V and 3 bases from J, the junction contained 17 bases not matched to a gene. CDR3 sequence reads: CASSPRQTGFSEDTEAFF. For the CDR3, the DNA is TGTGCCAGCAGCCCCCGACAGACAGGGTTCAGTGAGGACACTGAAGCTTTCTTT.